This T cell receptor beta chain was profiled in a study of blood T cell repertoires in COVID-19. TCRdb's copy holds only in-frame clones and misses some; the assay was immunoSEQ multiplex PCR. The sample has roughly 330,000 clones, over 80% seen once. The CDR3 spans 15 residues. In germline, CDR1 is SGHTA, CDR2 FQGNSA. The V and J ends lost 0 bases and 2 bases, in that order; junction bases with no gene match: 2. Patients from Seattle were sampled longitudinally, starting during active infection. The material sequenced was peripheral blood. The TCR comes from a young man with COVID-19, enrolled during active disease. The V call is TRBV7-2, the J call TRBJ2-3; 7 nucleotides agree with TRBD1. The CDR3 DNA is TGTGCCAGCAGCTTAGCGGGACAGTTCACAGATACGCAGTATTTT. Translating it yields CASSLAGQFTDTQYF.